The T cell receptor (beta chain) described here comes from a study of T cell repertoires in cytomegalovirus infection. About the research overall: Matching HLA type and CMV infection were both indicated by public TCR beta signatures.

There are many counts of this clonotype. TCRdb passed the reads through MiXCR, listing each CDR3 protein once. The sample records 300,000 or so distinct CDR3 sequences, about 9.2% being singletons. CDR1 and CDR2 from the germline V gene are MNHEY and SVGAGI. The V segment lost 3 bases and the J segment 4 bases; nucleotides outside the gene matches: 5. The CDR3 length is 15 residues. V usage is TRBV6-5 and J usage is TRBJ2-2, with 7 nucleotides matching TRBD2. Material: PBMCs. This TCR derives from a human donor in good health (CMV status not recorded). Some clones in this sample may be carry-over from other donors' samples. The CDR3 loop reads CASSYRRGSTGELFF. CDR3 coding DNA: TGTGCCAGCAGTTATCGGCGGGGGAGCACCGGGGAGCTGTTTTTT.